A selection of T cell receptor beta chains follows, all from one sample in a study of cytomegalovirus exposure and HLA in healthy donors. Here immunoSEQ multiplex PCR was the method, and the copy in TCRdb shows in-frame clones only, minus some. In the table there are around 200,000 clones, roughly 70% of which are singletons. The sequenced sample was PBMCs. The receptors stem from a male donor in good health and CMV-seronegative. Both conserved end residues are part of each CDR3. The order of the fields is clone size, V gene, D gene, J gene, CDR3 DNA, CDR3 protein. D genes are given only for firm matches. Size is stated for part of the rows, as once, few or many counts, or as a class when the clone is expanded.

.	TRBV9	.	TRBJ1-1	TGTGCCAGCAGCACCAATACTCAGGGGAATGAAGCTTTCTTT	CASSTNTQGNEAFF
.	TRBV4-3	.	TRBJ2-7	TGCGCCAGCAGCCAAGAGGCAGGGCCCTACGAGCAGTACTTC	CASSQEAGPYEQYF
few	TRBV7-2	.	TRBJ2-2	TGTGCCAGCAGCCCAATACTAGTCGGGGAGCTGTTTTTT	CASSPILVGELFF
few	TRBV4-2	TRBD1	TRBJ2-7	TGTGCCAGCAGCCCTTCCGGGACAGGGTTCTCCTACGAGCAGTACTTC	CASSPSGTGFSYEQYF
.	TRBV6-6	.	TRBJ1-5	TGTGCCAGCAGTCACAGGGCCAAGCCCCAGCATTTT	CASSHRAKPQHF
.	TRBV4-2	TRBD2	TRBJ2-1	TGTGCCAGCAGCCGTCGACTAGCGGGAGGGCCGGTTAATGAGCAGTTCTTC	CASSRRLAGGPVNEQFF
.	TRBV28	.	TRBJ1-1	TGTGCCAGCAGGTCCCCGGGTGCACGAGCTTTCTTT	CASRSPGARAFF
.	TRBV11-2	.	TRBJ1-2	TGTGCCAGCTACGGTTCTGGGAGAAACTATGGCTACACCTTC	CASYGSGRNYGYTF
.	TRBV7-9	TRBD1	TRBJ1-6	TGTGCCAGCAGCTTTCGGGACAGGGCTGATTCACCCCTCCACTTT	CASSFRDRADSPLHF
few	TRBV30	TRBD2	TRBJ2-1	TGTGCCTGGAGTGTACGTTTGGCTAGCGGGACCAATGAGCAGTTCTTC	CAWSVRLASGTNEQFF
.	TRBV29-1	TRBD2	TRBJ2-1	TGCAGCGTAACCGGGACTAGCGGGAGTGTCAATGAGCAGTTCTTC	CSVTGTSGSVNEQFF
.	TRBV5-1	.	TRBJ2-5	TGCGCCAGCAGCTTGGTTGTCGGGGAGCAGTACTTC	CASSLVVGEQYF
once	TRBV4-2	.	TRBJ2-7	TGTGCCAGCAGCCGGGATACAGGAACCTACGAGCAGTACTTC	CASSRDTGTYEQYF
.	TRBV5-1	TRBD1	TRBJ1-2	TGCGCCAGCAGCTTGGCGACAGGGGGTAACTATGGCTACACCTTC	CASSLATGGNYGYTF
.	TRBV18	.	TRBJ1-1	TGTGCCAGCTCACCAAGGGCGGGGTCGGGGGCTTTCTTT	CASSPRAGSGAFF
.	TRBV15	TRBD2	TRBJ2-3	TGTGCCACCAGCAGGGGACTAGCGGGCCCGCTACGGTTTAGCACAGATACGCAGTATTTT	CATSRGLAGPLRFSTDTQYF
.	TRBV6-6	TRBD2	TRBJ2-1	TGTGCCAGCAGTCGTAGCGGGAGCTCCTACAATGAGCAGTTCTTC	CASSRSGSSYNEQFF
.	TRBV27	.	TRBJ2-7	TGTGCCAGCAGTTTACGGGGGTTTGGATACGAGCAGTACTTC	CASSLRGFGYEQYF
.	TRBV6-5	TRBD1	TRBJ2-2	TGTGCCAGTGAAAGGGGGCGAAACACCGGGGAGCTGTTTTTT	CASERGRNTGELFF
once	TRBV28	.	TRBJ1-1	TGTGCCAGCAGTTTCAAGGGGAGGGAGGTGTACACTGAAGCTTTCTTT	CASSFKGREVYTEAFF
once	TRBV6-6	TRBD2	TRBJ2-1	TGTGCCAGCACCGGACTAGCGGAGAACAATGAGCAGTTCTTC	CASTGLAENNEQFF
once	TRBV7-9	TRBD1	TRBJ2-1	TGTGCCAGCAGCCGGACAGGGGATCGGATTAATGAGCAGTTCTTC	CASSRTGDRINEQFF
.	TRBV19	TRBD1	TRBJ1-5	TGTGCCAGTAGTATAGCGACAGGGGGCAATCAGCCCCAGCATTTT	CASSIATGGNQPQHF
.	TRBV2	.	TRBJ2-1	TGTGCCAGCAGTGAGCCTCTCGGGCAGTTCTTC	CASSEPLGQFF
.	TRBV27	TRBD2	TRBJ2-1	TGTGCCAGCAGTCAACCGACTAGCGGGACGTACTTTAACAATGAGCAGTTCTTC	CASSQPTSGTYFNNEQFF
.	TRBV5-6	.	TRBJ2-3	TGTGCCAGCAGCTTATCGGATACGCAGTATTTT	CASSLSDTQYF
few	TRBV4-1	TRBD2	TRBJ2-3	TGCGCCAGCAGCCAAGAAGGGATAGCGGGGGGGAAAAAAGATACGCAGTATTTT	CASSQEGIAGGKKDTQYF
.	TRBV2	.	TRBJ1-4	TGTGCCAGCAGGGTCGACAGTGCAACTAATGAAAAACTGTTTTTT	CASRVDSATNEKLFF
.	TRBV6-5	.	TRBJ1-2	TGTGCCAGCAGTTCCCCAGGACTACTGTCATGGGGCTACACCTTC	CASSSPGLLSWGYTF
.	TRBV2	.	TRBJ1-5	TGTGCCAGCAATGGACAGATTAGCAATCAGCCCCAGCATTTT	CASNGQISNQPQHF
few	TRBV6-6	TRBD1	TRBJ1-1	TGTGCCAGCGGTGGGGCAGGGGGTTCGAACACTGAAGCTTTCTTT	CASGGAGGSNTEAFF
.	TRBV30	.	TRBJ2-7	TGTGCCTGGGCCCTTGATCAGGGTAGACTGGAGCAGTACTTC	CAWALDQGRLEQYF
.	TRBV29-1	.	TRBJ1-1	TGCAGCGTTGAACACATGAACACTGAAGCTTTCTTT	CSVEHMNTEAFF
.	TRBV2	TRBD1	TRBJ2-1	TGTGCCAGCACCGGGACAGCGTTCAATGAGCAGTTCTTC	CASTGTAFNEQFF
.	TRBV5-1	.	TRBJ2-7	TGCGCCAGCAGCTTGGGGGACACCGTCTACGAGCAGTACTTC	CASSLGDTVYEQYF
.	TRBV27	.	TRBJ2-1	TGTGCCAGCAGGGGAGTTTACAATGAGCAGTTCTTC	CASRGVYNEQFF
.	TRBV29-1	.	TRBJ1-2	TGCAGCGTTGAAGATGGCAACTATGGCTACACCTTC	CSVEDGNYGYTF
.	TRBV30	TRBD1	TRBJ1-2	TGTGCCTGGAGTGACGAATGGACAGGGGGCTATGGCTACACCTTC	CAWSDEWTGGYGYTF
.	TRBV19	.	TRBJ1-2	TGTGCCAGTAGCGAGGGGGTAGCTAACTATGGCTACACCTTC	CASSEGVANYGYTF
.	TRBV5-6	.	TRBJ1-5	TGTGCCAGCAGCTTGGGCGGTTATCAGCCCCAGCATTTT	CASSLGGYQPQHF